The clone carrying this T cell receptor beta chain showed up many times. Its antigen is currently unknown. Each CDR3 protein is one row after TCRdb ran MiXCR on the 5' RACE reads. The sample shows under 300,000 distinct CDR3 sequences, approximately 7.6% of them seen only once. This CDR3 contains 16 residues. V shed 4 bases and J shed 6 bases, with 22 bases lying between them. Germline values: CDR1 MGHRA, CDR2 YSYEKL. This record comes from a study of T-cell memory formation after mild COVID-19. General observations from the study: Contracting clones from day 15 to 85 showed balanced CD4/CD8; later expanders favored CD4+.

Input material: PBMCs or a T cell subset sorted from them (not recorded which). This sequence was found in a man between 18 and 29 years old who had mild COVID-19 (a few samples of this study predate the infection). Cell type and time point are not known. The J gene is TRBJ2-7, the V gene TRBV4-1; D uncertain. CDR3: CASSPGLLGSPGEQYF. Written as DNA, the CDR3 is TGCGCCAGCAGCCCCGGGTTACTGGGTTCCCCGGGCGAGCAGTACTTC.